The following is a T cell receptor beta chain sequence with its context. TCRdb's table, derived via immunoSEQ multiplex PCR, lists solely in-frame clones and lacks some. The data hold some 110,000 clones, with approximately 86% observed a single time. These data originate in a study of T cell responses to AZD1222 COVID-19 vaccine. This CDR3 spans 15 amino acids. Per germline, CDR1 SGHTS and CDR2 YDEGEE. V was shortened by 2 bases and J by 6 bases, with 17 bases between the two germline ends. This sequence was found in an adult who received the MenACWY meningococcal vaccine as a control. This chain uses TRBV5-8 with TRBJ1-1; maybe TRBD1 (5 bases). The specimen was peripheral blood, collected 28 days after the second dose of the MenACWY control vaccine. The CDR3 loop reads CASSFWEVGTAEAFF. The CDR3 nucleotides read TGTGCCAGCAGCTTTTGGGAGGTGGGGACTGCTGAAGCTTTCTTT.